A selection of T cell receptor beta chains follows, all from one sample in a study of T cell responses to AZD1222 COVID-19 vaccine. Assay used: immunoSEQ multiplex PCR; TCRdb lists only in-frame clones, some missing. The table includes approximately 170,000 clones, around 88% detected once. This sample comprised peripheral blood, obtained 28 days after the second AZD1222 dose. These receptor sequences come from an adult who received the AZD1222 COVID-19 vaccine. The CDR3 runs from the conserved cysteine through the conserved F or W. The D gene is left open where the match is weak. Clone size is not always given. Where it is, it says once, few, many or a class for expanded clones.

cdr3_nt,cdr3_aa,v_call,clone_size,d_call,j_call
TGTGCCAGCAGCCAAGGAGGGGGGGGGTTCTCCTACGAGCAGTACTTC,CASSQGGGGFSYEQYF,TRBV3-1/TRBV3-2,many,-,TRBJ2-7
TGTGCCAGCTCACCACTCTTAGAAGGCACTGAAGCTTTCTTT,CASSPLLEGTEAFF,TRBV18,once,-,TRBJ1-1
TGTGCCAGCAGTAGGACACCACTCACTGAAGCTTTCTTT,CASSRTPLTEAFF,TRBV6-5,once,-,TRBJ1-1
TGTGCCAGCAGCACCCACAGAACAACTAATGAAAAACTGTTTTTT,CASSTHRTTNEKLFF,TRBV7-9,few,-,TRBJ1-4
TGCGCCAGCAGCGCGGACCCAAGTAGGGAGACCCAGTACTTC,CASSADPSRETQYF,TRBV5-1,-,-,TRBJ2-5
TGTGCCAGCAGTTACTCGAATGTGGGGCTCGGCAATGAGCAGTTCTTC,CASSYSNVGLGNEQFF,TRBV6-5,-,-,TRBJ2-1
TGTGCCAGCAGCTTTCGTCTAGCGGATTACAATGAGCAGTTCTTC,CASSFRLADYNEQFF,TRBV5-5,-,TRBD2,TRBJ2-1
TGTGCCAGTAGTATAGGTTACGAGCAGTACTTC,CASSIGYEQYF,TRBV19,-,-,TRBJ2-7
TGTGCCATCAGTGAGTCTGCAGCGGGGGGGACAGATACGCAGTATTTT,CAISESAAGGTDTQYF,TRBV10-3,-,TRBD2,TRBJ2-3
TGTGCCAGCAGTTACGGGCAGACCTACGAGCAGTACTTC,CASSYGQTYEQYF,TRBV6-5,-,-,TRBJ2-7
TGCGCCAGCAGCCAACAAGTAGGGGGGCCGAACGAGCAGTACTTC,CASSQQVGGPNEQYF,TRBV4-3,-,-,TRBJ2-7
TGTGCCAGTAGTATTGAGACAGGGCCTTATCAGCCCCAGCATTTT,CASSIETGPYQPQHF,TRBV19,-,TRBD1,TRBJ1-5
TGTGCCAGCAGCAGAGGCACCTACGAGCAGTACTTC,CASSRGTYEQYF,TRBV9,-,-,TRBJ2-7
TGTGCCACCAGGGCCGTGGGGGGGCTCAATCAGCCCCAGCATTTT,CATRAVGGLNQPQHF,TRBV15,-,-,TRBJ1-5
TGTGCCAGCAGAACAGAAAAGGAGACAGGACGAACTGAAGCTTTCTTT,CASRTEKETGRTEAFF,TRBV21-1,-,-,TRBJ1-1
TGTGCCAGCAGCCAAGATACGTTCTCTGGAAACACCATATATTTT,CASSQDTFSGNTIYF,TRBV3-1/TRBV3-2,-,-,TRBJ1-3
TGCGCCAGCAGCCACGTAGCGTCCACCGGGGAGCTGTTTTTT,CASSHVASTGELFF,TRBV4-1,-,-,TRBJ2-2
TGTGCCAGCAGTCCCCGGAGCGGGGATACGCAGTATTTT,CASSPRSGDTQYF,TRBV7-8,-,-,TRBJ2-3
TGTGCCAGCAGCGCCTGGGAGGGCAGCTCCTACGAGCAGTACTTC,CASSAWEGSSYEQYF,TRBV7-6,-,TRBD2,TRBJ2-7
TGTGCCAGCAGCCCGGGGGGGCGCGAGCAGTACTTC,CASSPGGREQYF,TRBV7-9,-,TRBD2,TRBJ2-7
TGTGCCAGCAGTGATGGGGAGGAGAGTCAGCCCCAGCATTTT,CASSDGEESQPQHF,TRBV2,-,-,TRBJ1-5
TGTGCCAGCAGCCAGACTAGCGGGGGGTTCACAGATACGCAGTATTTT,CASSQTSGGFTDTQYF,TRBV11-2,-,TRBD2,TRBJ2-3
TGCGCCAGCAGCCAAGTAGTTACAGGATCCTACGAGCAGTACTTC,CASSQVVTGSYEQYF,TRBV4-1,-,-,TRBJ2-7
TGTGCCAGCAGCCAAATTAGCGGGGTCTCTAGCACAGATACGCAGTATTTT,CASSQISGVSSTDTQYF,TRBV3-1/TRBV3-2,-,TRBD2,TRBJ2-3
TGTGCCAGCAGCTTGGATCTTAGCGGACCCTCAGATACGCAGTATTTT,CASSLDLSGPSDTQYF,TRBV5-6,-,-,TRBJ2-3
TGCGCCAGCAGCCAAGCCCCCGGACAGCCCCGCTATGGCTACACCTTC,CASSQAPGQPRYGYTF,TRBV4-1,-,-,TRBJ1-2
TGTGCCAGTAGCGGGGTTGGGGGGCCCTACGAGCAGTACTTC,CASSGVGGPYEQYF,TRBV19,-,-,TRBJ2-7
TGTGCCAGCAGCCTTTACGCAGGGGGGGGTAGCTACAATGAGCAGTTCTTC,CASSLYAGGGSYNEQFF,TRBV3-1/TRBV3-2,-,-,TRBJ2-1
TGTGCCAGCAGATTAGCGGGGGGCCAAGAGACCCAGTACTTC,CASRLAGGQETQYF,TRBV2,once,TRBD2,TRBJ2-5
TGTGCCAGCAGTTACTATGCGGGGGGAAGTGAGACCCAGTACTTC,CASSYYAGGSETQYF,TRBV6-5,-,TRBD2,TRBJ2-5
TGTGCCAGCAGCCAAGAGGAGGGGGCCAACTATGGCTACACCTTC,CASSQEEGANYGYTF,TRBV4-2,once,TRBD1,TRBJ1-2
TGCGCCAGCGCAAGGGACTACCCCTACGAGCAGTACTTC,CASARDYPYEQYF,TRBV5-1,once,TRBD2,TRBJ2-7
TGCAGTGCTAGTATGGGGCCGAGCAATCAGCCCCAGCATTTT,CSASMGPSNQPQHF,TRBV20-1,once,-,TRBJ1-5